This T cell receptor (beta chain) was found in a study of Graves' ophthalmopathy and Graves' hyperthyroidism. From RNA, the CDR3 regions of TCR beta chains were amplified and sequenced. HTBI primers served in a first-round RT-PCR, which a second-round multiplex PCR followed. TCRdb re-called the multiplex PCR reads through MiXCR, storing one row per CDR3 protein. The data show about 23,000 distinct CDR3 sequences, roughly 50% seen once. V lost 1 base and J lost 3; bases outside the gene matches: 4. The CDR3 extends over 15 amino acids. Germline assignment: CDR1 SGHAT and CDR2 FQDESV (reference sequence). This clonotype was picked up many times.

V usage is TRBV11-1 and J usage is TRBJ2-7; 9 bases map to TRBD1. Sequencing was carried out using peripheral blood. This clonotype originated in an adult woman with stable Graves' hyperthyroidism. As DNA, the CDR3 is TGTGCCAGCAGCTTAGGGACAGGGGTCGTCTACGAGCAGTACTTC. Translated, it gives CASSLGTGVVYEQYF.